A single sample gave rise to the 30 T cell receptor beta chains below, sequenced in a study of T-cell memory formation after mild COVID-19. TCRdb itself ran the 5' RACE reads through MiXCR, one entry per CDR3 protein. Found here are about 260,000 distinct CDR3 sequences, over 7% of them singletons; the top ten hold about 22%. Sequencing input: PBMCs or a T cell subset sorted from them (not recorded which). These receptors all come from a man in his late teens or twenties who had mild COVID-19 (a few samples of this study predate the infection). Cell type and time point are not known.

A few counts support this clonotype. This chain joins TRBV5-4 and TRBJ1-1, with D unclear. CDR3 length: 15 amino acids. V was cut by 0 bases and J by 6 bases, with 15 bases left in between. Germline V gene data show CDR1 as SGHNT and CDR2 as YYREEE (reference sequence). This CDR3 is CASSLGGPAKAEAFF. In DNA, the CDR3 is TGTGCCAGCAGCTTGGGTGGTCCAGCGAAGGCTGAAGCTTTCTTT. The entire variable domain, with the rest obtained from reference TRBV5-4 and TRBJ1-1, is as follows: ETGVTQSPTHLIKTRGQQVTLRCSSQSGHNTVSWYQQALGQGPQFIFQYYREEENGRGNFPPRFSGLQFPNYSSELNVNALELDDSALYLCASSLGGPAKAEAFFGQGTRLTVV.

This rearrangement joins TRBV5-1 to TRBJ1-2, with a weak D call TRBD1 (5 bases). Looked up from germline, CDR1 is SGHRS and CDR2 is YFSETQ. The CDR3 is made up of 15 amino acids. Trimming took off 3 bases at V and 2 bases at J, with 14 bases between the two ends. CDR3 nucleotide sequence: TGCGCCAGCAGCTACCTCGGAGGGGACAACTATGGCTACACCTTC. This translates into CASSYLGGDNYGYTF. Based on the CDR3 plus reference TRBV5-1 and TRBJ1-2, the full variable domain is KAGVTQTPRYLIKTRGQQVTLSCSPISGHRSVSWYQQTPGQGLQFLFEYFSETQRNKGNFPGRFSGRQFSNSRSEMNVSTLELGDSALYLCASSYLGGDNYGYTFGSGTRLTVV.

The CDR3 loop reads CASSYTSDRGRTQYF. The CDR3 bases are TGTGCCAGCAGTTACACCTCCGACAGGGGGCGTACGCAGTATTTT. This chain joins TRBV6-5 and TRBJ2-3; 10 bases are a match to TRBD1. The V gene end was trimmed by 2 bases and the J gene end by 8 bases; junction bases not matched to a gene: 7. Per germline, CDR1 MNHEY and CDR2 SVGAGI. The CDR3 loop spans 15 amino acids.

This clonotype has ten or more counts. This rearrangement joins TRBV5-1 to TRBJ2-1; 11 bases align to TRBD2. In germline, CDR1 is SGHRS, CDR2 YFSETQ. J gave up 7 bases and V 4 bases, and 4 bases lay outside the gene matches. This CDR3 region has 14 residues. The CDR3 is CASSVTSGVNEQFF. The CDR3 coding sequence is TGCGCCAGCAGCGTGACTAGCGGGGTGAATGAGCAGTTCTTC.

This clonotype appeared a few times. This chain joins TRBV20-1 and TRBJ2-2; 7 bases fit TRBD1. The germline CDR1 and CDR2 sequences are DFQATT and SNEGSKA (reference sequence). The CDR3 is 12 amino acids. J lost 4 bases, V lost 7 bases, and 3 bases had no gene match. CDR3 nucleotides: TGCAGTGGATACAGGGGCACCGGGGAGCTGTTTTTT. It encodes CSGYRGTGELFF.

Here the CDR3 reads CASTHRGRGASDEQFF. CDR3 DNA sequence: TGTGCCAGCACCCACCGGGGGCGGGGGGCCTCCGATGAGCAGTTCTTC. J is TRBJ2-1 and V is TRBV11-2; 8 bases are a match to TRBD2. This CDR3 has 16 amino acids. Germline-derived CDR1 and CDR2 are SGHAT and FQNNGV. The junction had 16 bases not matched to a gene; V was cut back by 7 bases and J by 8 bases. Variable domain in full (rest from reference TRBV11-2 and TRBJ2-1): EAGVAQSPRYKIIEKRQSVAFWCNPISGHATLYWYQQILGQGPKLLIQFQNNGVVDDSQLPKDRFSAERLKGVDSTLKIQPAKLEDSAVYLCASTHRGRGASDEQFFGPGTRLTVL.

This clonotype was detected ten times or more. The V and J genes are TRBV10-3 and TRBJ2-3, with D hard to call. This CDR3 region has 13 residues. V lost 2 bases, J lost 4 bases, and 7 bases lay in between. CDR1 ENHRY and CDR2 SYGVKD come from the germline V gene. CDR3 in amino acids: CAISEPHSDTQYF. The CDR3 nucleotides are TGTGCCATCAGTGAGCCGCATTCAGATACGCAGTATTTT.

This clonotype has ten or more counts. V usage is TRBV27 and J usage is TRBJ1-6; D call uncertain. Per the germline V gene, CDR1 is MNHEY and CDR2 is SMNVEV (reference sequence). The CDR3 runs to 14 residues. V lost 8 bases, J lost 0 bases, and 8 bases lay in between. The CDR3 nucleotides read TGTGCCAGCGGGTACCCCTCCTATAATTCACCCCTCCACTTT. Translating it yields CASGYPSYNSPLHF.

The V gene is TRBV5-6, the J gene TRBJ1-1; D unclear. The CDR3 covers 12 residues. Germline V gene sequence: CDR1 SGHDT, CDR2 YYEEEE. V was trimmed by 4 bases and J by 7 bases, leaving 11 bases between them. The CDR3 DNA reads TGTGCCAGCAGCCGTACTCTTCTTGAAGCTTTCTTT. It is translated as CASSRTLLEAFF. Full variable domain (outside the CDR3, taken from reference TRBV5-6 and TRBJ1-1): DAGVTQSPTHLIKTRGQQVTLRCSPKSGHDTVSWYQQALGQGPQFIFQYYEEEERQRGNFPDRFSGHQFPNYSSELNVNALLLGDSALYLCASSRTLLEAFFGQGTRLTVV.

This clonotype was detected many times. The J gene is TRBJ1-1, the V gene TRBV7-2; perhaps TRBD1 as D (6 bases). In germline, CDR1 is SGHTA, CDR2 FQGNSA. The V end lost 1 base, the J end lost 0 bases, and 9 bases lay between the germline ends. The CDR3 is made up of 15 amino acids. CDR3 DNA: TGTGCCAGCAGCTTAGTTGGGGGCATGAACACTGAAGCTTTCTTT. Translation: CASSLVGGMNTEAFF.

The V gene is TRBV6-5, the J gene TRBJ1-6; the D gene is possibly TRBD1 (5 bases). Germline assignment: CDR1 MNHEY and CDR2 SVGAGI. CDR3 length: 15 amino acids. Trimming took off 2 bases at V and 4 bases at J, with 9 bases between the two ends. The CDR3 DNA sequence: TGTGCCAGCAGTTACGGGAGGGGATATAATTCACCCCTCCACTTT. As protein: CASSYGRGYNSPLHF.

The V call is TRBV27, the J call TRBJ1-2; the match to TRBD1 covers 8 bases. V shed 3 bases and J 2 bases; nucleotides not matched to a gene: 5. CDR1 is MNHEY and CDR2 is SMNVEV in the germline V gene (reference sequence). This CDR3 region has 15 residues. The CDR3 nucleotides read TGTGCCAGCAGTTTCTCCGGACAGGGAAACTATGGCTACACCTTC. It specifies CASSFSGQGNYGYTF.

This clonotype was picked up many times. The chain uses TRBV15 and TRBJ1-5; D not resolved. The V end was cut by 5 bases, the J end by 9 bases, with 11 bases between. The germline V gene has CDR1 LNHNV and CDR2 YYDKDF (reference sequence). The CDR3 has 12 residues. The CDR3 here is CATSVRSLPQHF. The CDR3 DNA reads TGTGCCACCAGCGTCAGGTCCTTGCCCCAGCATTTT.

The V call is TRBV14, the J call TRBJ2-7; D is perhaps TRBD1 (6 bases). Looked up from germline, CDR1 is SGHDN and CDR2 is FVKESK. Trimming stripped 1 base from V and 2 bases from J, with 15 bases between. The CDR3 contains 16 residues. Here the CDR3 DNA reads TGTGCCAGCAGCCAAGGGGACACCGGATATCCCTACGAGCAGTACTTC. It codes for CASSQGDTGYPYEQYF.

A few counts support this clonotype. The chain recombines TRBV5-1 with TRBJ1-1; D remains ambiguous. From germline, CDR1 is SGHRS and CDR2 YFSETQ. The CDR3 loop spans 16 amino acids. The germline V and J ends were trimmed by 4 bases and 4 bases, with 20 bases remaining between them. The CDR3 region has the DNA TGCGCCAGCAGCCTTTTCGGGGTTGAGAAGGGCACTGAAGCTTTCTTT. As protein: CASSLFGVEKGTEAFF.

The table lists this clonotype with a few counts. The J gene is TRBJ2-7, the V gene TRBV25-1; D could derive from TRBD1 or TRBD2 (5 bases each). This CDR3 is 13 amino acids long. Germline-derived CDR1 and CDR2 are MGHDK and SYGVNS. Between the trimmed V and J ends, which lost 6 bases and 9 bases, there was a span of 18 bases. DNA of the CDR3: TGTGCCAGCAGGGACGGGGCTGCTGGTGGGCAGTACTTC. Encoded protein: CASRDGAAGGQYF.

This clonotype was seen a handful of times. CDR3 sequence: CSVRTLMNTEAFF. CDR3 DNA sequence: TGCAGCGTCCGGACCCTGATGAACACTGAAGCTTTCTTT. The gene calls are TRBV29-1 and TRBJ1-1; D unclear. CDR3 length: 13 residues. Germline CDR1 is SQVTM and CDR2 is ANQGSEA. Trimming pared 6 bases from V and 0 bases from J, leaving 11 bases between.

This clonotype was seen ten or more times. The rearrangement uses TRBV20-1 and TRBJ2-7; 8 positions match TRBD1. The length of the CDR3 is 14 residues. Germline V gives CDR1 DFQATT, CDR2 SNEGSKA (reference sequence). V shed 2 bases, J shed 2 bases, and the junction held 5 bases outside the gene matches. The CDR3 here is CSARTQDRAYEQYV. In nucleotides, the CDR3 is TGCAGTGCTAGAACCCAGGACAGGGCCTACGAGCAGTACGTC.

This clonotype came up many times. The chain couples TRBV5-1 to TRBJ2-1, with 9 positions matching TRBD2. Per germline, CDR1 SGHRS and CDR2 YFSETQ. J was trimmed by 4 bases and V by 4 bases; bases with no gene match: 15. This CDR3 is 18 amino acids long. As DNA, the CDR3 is TGCGCCAGCAGCAGAGAACCTCAGGCGGCGGGAGGGTACAATGAGCAGTTCTTC. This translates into CASSREPQAAGGYNEQFF.

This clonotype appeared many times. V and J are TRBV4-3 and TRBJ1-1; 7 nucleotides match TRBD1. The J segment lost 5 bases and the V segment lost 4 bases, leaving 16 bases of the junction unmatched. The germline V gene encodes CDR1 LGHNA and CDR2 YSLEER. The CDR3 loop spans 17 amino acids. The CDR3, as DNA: TGCGCCAGCAGCCCCCTTGGGGGACAGAGGGACTGGACTGAAGCTTTCTTT. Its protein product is CASSPLGGQRDWTEAFF.

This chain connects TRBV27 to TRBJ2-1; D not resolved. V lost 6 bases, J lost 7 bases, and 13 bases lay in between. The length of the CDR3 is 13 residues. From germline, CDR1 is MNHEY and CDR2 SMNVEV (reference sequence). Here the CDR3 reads CASSPNGWNEQFF. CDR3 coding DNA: TGTGCCAGCAGCCCAAATGGGTGGAATGAGCAGTTCTTC.

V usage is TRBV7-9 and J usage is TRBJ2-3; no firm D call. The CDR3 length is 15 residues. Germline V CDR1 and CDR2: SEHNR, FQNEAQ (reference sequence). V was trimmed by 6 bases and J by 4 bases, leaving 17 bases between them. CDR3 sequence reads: CASSSRLADADTQYF. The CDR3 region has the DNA TGTGCCAGCAGTTCTCGCCTGGCGGACGCAGATACGCAGTATTTT.

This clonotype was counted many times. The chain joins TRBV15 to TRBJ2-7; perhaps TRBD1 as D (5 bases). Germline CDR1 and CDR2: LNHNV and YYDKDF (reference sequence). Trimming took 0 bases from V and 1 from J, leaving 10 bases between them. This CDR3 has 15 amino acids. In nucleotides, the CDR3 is TGTGCCACCAGCAGAGACAGGGTGGGGTCCTACGAGCAGTACGTC. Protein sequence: CATSRDRVGSYEQYV.

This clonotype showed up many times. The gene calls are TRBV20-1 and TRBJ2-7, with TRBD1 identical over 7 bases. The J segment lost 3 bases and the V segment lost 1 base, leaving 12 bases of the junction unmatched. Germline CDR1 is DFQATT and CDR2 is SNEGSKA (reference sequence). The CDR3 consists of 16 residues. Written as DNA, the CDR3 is TGCAGTGCTAGAGGGGTACCGGGACAGCAAGACTACGAGCAGTACTTC. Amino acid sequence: CSARGVPGQQDYEQYF.

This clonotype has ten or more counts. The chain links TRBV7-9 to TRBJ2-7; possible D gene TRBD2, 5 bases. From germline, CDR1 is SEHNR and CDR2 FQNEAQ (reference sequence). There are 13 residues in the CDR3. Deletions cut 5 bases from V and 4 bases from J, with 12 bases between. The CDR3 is CASSKDSGYEQYV. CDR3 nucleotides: TGTGCCAGCAGCAAAGATTCGGGATACGAGCAGTACGTC.

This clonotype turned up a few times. The CDR3 sequence: CASSLLPVGGDEQFF. In DNA, the CDR3 is TGTGCCAGCAGCTTATTACCGGTCGGGGGAGATGAGCAGTTCTTC. The genes are TRBV7-3 and TRBJ2-1; D is perhaps TRBD2 (6 bases). The CDR3 covers 15 residues. Deletions cut 2 bases from V and 8 bases from J, with 16 bases between. The germline V gene has CDR1 SGHTA and CDR2 FQGTGA.

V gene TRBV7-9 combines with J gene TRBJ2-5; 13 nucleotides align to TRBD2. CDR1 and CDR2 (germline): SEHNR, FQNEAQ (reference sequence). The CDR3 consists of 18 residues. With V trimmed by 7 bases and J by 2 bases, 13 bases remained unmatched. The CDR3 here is CASTPGGTSGALQETQYF. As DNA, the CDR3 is TGTGCCAGCACCCCAGGAGGGACTAGCGGGGCACTACAAGAGACCCAGTACTTC.

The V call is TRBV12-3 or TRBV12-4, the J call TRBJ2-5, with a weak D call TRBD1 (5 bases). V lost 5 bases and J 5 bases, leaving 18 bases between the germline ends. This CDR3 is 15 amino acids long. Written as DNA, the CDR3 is TGTGCCAGCAGTCCCAGGGCTAGTCGTACGGAGACCCAGTACTTC. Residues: CASSPRASRTETQYF.

Here the CDR3 DNA reads TGTGCCAGCAGCCCGATTGAGAGCCGCCACGAGCAGTACTTC. Translated: CASSPIESRHEQYF. The chain carries TRBV5-6 and TRBJ2-7; D not certain. Germline V lookup: CDR1 SGHDT, CDR2 YYEEEE. V lost 4 bases to trimming and J lost 5 bases, with 16 bases between them. This CDR3 contains 14 residues.

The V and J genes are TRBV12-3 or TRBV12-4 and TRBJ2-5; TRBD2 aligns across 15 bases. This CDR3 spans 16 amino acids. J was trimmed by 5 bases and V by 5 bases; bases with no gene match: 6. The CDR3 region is CASSGGLAGGSETQYF. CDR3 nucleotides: TGTGCCAGCAGTGGGGGACTAGCGGGGGGAAGCGAGACCCAGTACTTC.